The 22 T cell receptor beta chains below all came from one sample that was sequenced in a study of beta chain features in type 1 diabetes. Isolated RNA was reverse transcribed in full, so expressed TCRB transcripts were sequenced. The assay was immunoSEQ multiplex PCR, and TCRdb's table has in-frame clones only and misses some. The profile covers 850,000 to 900,000 clones, with roughly a sixth appearing a single time and 0.023% taken by the ten largest. Input material: naive CD4+ T cells from blood. These receptors were obtained from a woman aged 18-30 years in good health.

This clone was recorded a few times. The chain links TRBV10-3 to TRBJ1-2; D is unclear. Per the germline V gene, CDR1 is ENHRY and CDR2 is SYGVKD. The CDR3 is 13 residues long. V was pared by 0 bases and J by 6 bases, with 8 bases between. This CDR3 is CAISESPGDGYTF. The CDR3 bases are TGTGCCATCAGTGAGTCTCCTGGGGATGGCTACACCTTC.

Worth noting for this clone: Distinct nucleotide sequences in the sample also encode this CDR3. The chain carries TRBV5-1 and TRBJ2-2, with no clear D. CDR3 length: 13 amino acids. Germline CDR1 and CDR2: SGHRS and YFSETQ. V lost 0 bases and J 5 bases, leaving 5 bases between the germline ends. The CDR3 region has the DNA TGCGCCAGCAGCTTGGTAGGAACCGGGGAGCTGTTTTTT. Amino acids: CASSLVGTGELFF.

The chain has TRBV5-1 and TRBJ2-7, with TRBD2 matching over 11 bases. The germline V gene has CDR1 SGHRS and CDR2 YFSETQ. Trimming removed 0 bases from V and 3 bases from J; junction bases left unmatched: 2. This CDR3 is 15 amino acids long. The CDR3 is CASSLGGTSGYEQYF. The DNA of the CDR3 is TGCGCCAGCAGCTTGGGTGGGACTAGCGGCTACGAGCAGTACTTC.

This chain uses TRBV11-2 with TRBJ1-2; D is uncertain. Trimming removed 0 bases at V and 4 bases at J, with 15 bases between. Germline CDR1 reads SGHAT; CDR2 reads FQNNGV. The CDR3 spans 16 residues. Here the CDR3 DNA reads TGTGCCAGCAGCTTAGAGATCGCAGAACCGAGCTATGGCTACACCTTC. Translated: CASSLEIAEPSYGYTF.

V is TRBV7-9 and J is TRBJ2-5; D not resolved. The V and J ends lost 5 bases and 3 bases respectively, with 7 bases between them. This CDR3 region has 12 residues. Germline V gene lookup returns CDR1 SEHNR and CDR2 FQNEAQ (reference sequence). CDR3 in DNA: TGTGCCAGCAGCCTAACGAAAGAGACCCAGTACTTC. Residues: CASSLTKETQYF.

This clone was seen more than once but under ten times. The V gene is TRBV5-1, the J gene TRBJ2-1, with 11 bases lining up with TRBD2. The CDR3 extends over 15 amino acids. Losses at the gene ends were 4 bases for V and 9 bases for J; bases not matched to a gene: 9. From germline, CDR1 is SGHRS and CDR2 YFSETQ. For the CDR3, the DNA is TGCGCCAGCAGCGTAACTAGCGGGAGAAGGTCTGAGCAGTTCTTC. Translation: CASSVTSGRRSEQFF.

The V gene is TRBV4-3, the J gene TRBJ2-1; 7 nucleotides align to TRBD2. This CDR3 is built from 16 residues. V lost 4 bases and J lost 4; bases outside the gene matches: 10. CDR1 is LGHNA, CDR2 YSLEER, per germline. In DNA form, the CDR3 reads TGCGCCAGCAGCCCTGGGGGGGGAGGATCGTACAATGAGCAGTTCTTC. Translating gives CASSPGGGGSYNEQFF.

The chain has TRBV5-1 and TRBJ2-2; D not certain. V was trimmed by 4 bases and J by 5 bases, leaving 15 bases between them. The CDR3 has 15 amino acids. The germline V gene has CDR1 SGHRS and CDR2 YFSETQ. The CDR3 DNA is TGCGCCAGCAGCCCGTCGCCGGTATCAACCGGGGAGCTGTTTTTT. This translates into CASSPSPVSTGELFF.

As DNA, the CDR3 is TGTGCCATCAGTGACCCGACCCGATCAGCTTTCTTT. This sequence encodes CAISDPTRSAFF. This chain connects TRBV10-3 to TRBJ1-1, with D hard to call. V was shortened by 3 bases and J by 10 bases, with 12 bases between the two germline ends. This CDR3 comprises 12 residues. Germline values: CDR1 ENHRY, CDR2 SYGVKD.

In this sample, this clone turned up a few times. The chain has TRBV7-9 and TRBJ1-1; unclear D gene. The CDR3 is 14 residues long. Trimming stripped 1 base from V and 1 base from J, with 7 bases between. The germline gives CDR1 SEHNR, CDR2 FQNEAQ (reference sequence). The CDR3 DNA sequence: TGTGCCAGCAGCTTAGGGCCGACGAACACTGAAGCTTTCTTT. Translating gives CASSLGPTNTEAFF. Full variable domain (outside the CDR3, taken from reference TRBV7-9 and TRBJ1-1): DTGVSQNPRHKITKRGQNVTFRCDPISEHNRLYWYRQTLGQGPEFLTYFQNEAQLEKSRLLSDRFSAERPKGSFSTLEIQRTEQGDSAMYLCASSLGPTNTEAFFGQGTRLTVV.

The gene calls are TRBV7-9 and TRBJ2-5, with 9 bases aligning to TRBD1. V shed 3 bases, J shed 0 bases, and the junction held 8 bases outside the gene matches. The CDR3 has 17 residues. Germline CDR1 SEHNR, CDR2 FQNEAQ (reference sequence). CDR3 loop: CASSLSTGTGNQETQYF. CDR3 DNA: TGTGCCAGCAGCTTGTCAACCGGGACAGGGAACCAAGAGACCCAGTACTTC.

J is TRBJ2-7 and V is TRBV7-3, with 8 bases identical to TRBD2. CDR3 length equals 15 residues. Germline values: CDR1 SGHTA, CDR2 FQGTGA. After removal of 5 bases from V and 7 bases from J, the junction contained 13 bases not matched to a gene. This chain's CDR3 is CASSPYTSGQGEQYF. The CDR3 DNA reads TGTGCCAGCAGCCCATACACTAGCGGCCAGGGGGAGCAGTACTTC.

This clone was seen at least ten times. The gene calls are TRBV21-1 and TRBJ2-1; no DNA check was done on the table's D call, TRBD2. TRBV21-1 is labeled a pseudogene. The CDR3 has 15 residues. The CDR3 region has the DNA TGTGCCAGCAGCAACACTAGCCTGAGCTACAATGAGCAGTTCTTC. Translated: CASSNTSLSYNEQFF.

This chain links TRBV19 with TRBJ2-7; 7 bases line up with TRBD2. CDR1 and CDR2 (germline): LNHDA, SQIVND (reference sequence). The length of the CDR3 is 16 residues. V trimming: 10 bases; J trimming: 8 bases; junction bases outside the gene matches: 23. CDR3 in DNA: TGTGCCACTGGCCCGGGGCTAGCGGCTCCAGGACGGAAGCAGTACTTC. Encoded protein: CATGPGLAAPGRKQYF.

This clone occurred a few times. The J gene is TRBJ2-2, the V gene TRBV29-1, with 15 nucleotides matching TRBD2. The CDR3 spans 18 residues. Germline loops: CDR1 SQVTM, CDR2 ANQGSEA. V lost 7 bases, J lost 7 bases, and 16 bases stayed unmatched. CDR3: CSAQGGTSGRSRSGELFF. For the CDR3, the DNA is TGCAGCGCTCAAGGCGGGACTAGCGGGAGGTCCCGGAGCGGGGAGCTGTTTTTT.

This clone was detected only a few times. The chain combines TRBV28 with TRBJ2-6; D is ambiguous. The CDR3 has 15 residues. CDR1 is MDHEN, CDR2 SYDVKM, per germline. Trimming cost V 6 bases and J 0 bases, with 9 bases left between them. In DNA form, the CDR3 reads TGTGCCAGCAGCCGTTCTAGCTCTGGGGCCAACGTCCTGACTTTC. It is translated as CASSRSSSGANVLTF.

The chain links TRBV7-2 to TRBJ2-5; TRBD1 aligns across 10 bases. The CDR3 loop spans 15 amino acids. Unmatched junction bases numbered 5, after V lost 5 bases and J lost 2 bases. Germline CDR1 reads SGHTA; CDR2 reads FQGNSA. The CDR3 is CASSPRDRGQETQYF. CDR3 DNA: TGTGCCAGCAGCCCAAGGGACAGGGGACAAGAGACCCAGTACTTC.

This chain links TRBV11-1 with TRBJ1-1; D unresolved. Trimming shortened V by 3 bases and J by 2 bases, and 7 bases separated the two germline ends. CDR3 size: 13 residues. Germline V lookup: CDR1 SGHAT, CDR2 FQDESV (reference sequence). CDR3 in amino acids: CASSFTPNTEAFF. DNA of the CDR3: TGTGCCAGCAGCTTTACCCCCAACACTGAAGCTTTCTTT.

This rearrangement joins TRBV5-8 to TRBJ2-7; TRBD1 matches 8 bases. This CDR3 is 15 amino acids long. J lost 3 bases, V lost 4 bases, and 9 bases had no gene match. CDR1 SGHTS and CDR2 YDEGEE come from the germline V gene. CDR3 amino acids: CASSPQGALLYEQYF. CDR3 DNA sequence: TGTGCCAGCAGCCCCCAGGGGGCCCTACTCTACGAGCAGTACTTC.

This clone was detected only a few times. The chain links TRBV2 to TRBJ2-1; tentatively, D is TRBD1 (6 bases). The germline V gene encodes CDR1 SNHLY and CDR2 FYNNEI. V lost 6 bases and J lost 0, with 15 bases in between. This CDR3 contains 16 residues. DNA for the CDR3: TGTGCCAGCAGGCGAGGGGGTTTAATCTCCTACAATGAGCAGTTCTTC. Protein sequence: CASRRGGLISYNEQFF.

This clone has just a few counts. The V call is TRBV7-9, the J call TRBJ1-2; no clear D gene. In germline, CDR1 is SEHNR, CDR2 FQNEAQ (reference sequence). The CDR3 runs 14 residues. V lost 2 bases to trimming and J lost 0 bases, with 7 bases between them. For the CDR3, the DNA is TGTGCCAGCAGCTTATGGGGTGCTAACTATGGCTACACCTTC. It yields the protein CASSLWGANYGYTF.

The chain is built from TRBV27 and TRBJ2-3, with D perhaps TRBD1 (5 bases). The CDR3 runs 17 residues. Germline assignment: CDR1 MNHEY and CDR2 SMNVEV (reference sequence). Trimming stripped 4 bases from V and 5 bases from J, with 22 bases between. CDR3 in DNA: TGTGCCAGCAGTTATATCTCAGACAGCCCCCGGAGAGATACGCAGTATTTT. It translates to CASSYISDSPRRDTQYF.